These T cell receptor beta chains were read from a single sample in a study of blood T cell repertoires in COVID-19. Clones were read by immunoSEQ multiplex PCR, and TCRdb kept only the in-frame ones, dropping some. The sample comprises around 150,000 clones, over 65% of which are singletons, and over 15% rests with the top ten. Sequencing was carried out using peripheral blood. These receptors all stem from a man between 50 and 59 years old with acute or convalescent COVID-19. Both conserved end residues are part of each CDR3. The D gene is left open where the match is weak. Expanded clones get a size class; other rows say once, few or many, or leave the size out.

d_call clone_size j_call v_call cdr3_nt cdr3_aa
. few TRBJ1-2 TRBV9 TGTGCCAGCAGCGTAGGGGGAGGGGGGCTACCCTATGGCTACACCTTC CASSVGGGGLPYGYTF
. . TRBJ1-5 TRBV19 TGTGCCAGTAGTGGAGTAGTGGATCAGCCCCAGCATTTT CASSGVVDQPQHF
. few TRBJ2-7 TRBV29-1 TGCAGCGTTAGGACATCCTACGAGCAGTACTTC CSVRTSYEQYF
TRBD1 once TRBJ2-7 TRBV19 TGTGCCAGTAGTATTGGACAGGGCTACGAGCAGTACTTC CASSIGQGYEQYF
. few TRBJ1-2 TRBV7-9 TGTGCCAGCAGTATGACAGGCGACTATGGCTACACCTTC CASSMTGDYGYTF
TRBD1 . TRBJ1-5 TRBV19 TGTGCCAGTAGTACGGGACAGGTTTATCAGCCCCAGCATTTT CASSTGQVYQPQHF
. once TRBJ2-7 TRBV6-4 TGTGCCAGCTCTGTTGAGGGGGGGGGCCTCTACGAGCAGTACTTC CASSVEGGGLYEQYF
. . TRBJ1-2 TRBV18 TGTGCCAGCTCACCACCCTCTTCTCTGGCAGGGAACTATGGCTACACCTTC CASSPPSSLAGNYGYTF
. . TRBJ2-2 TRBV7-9 TGTGCCAGCAGCTTTTACGGGGGGCGGACCGGGGAGCTGTTTTTT CASSFYGGRTGELFF
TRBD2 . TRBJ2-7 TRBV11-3 TGTGCCAGCAGCTCCGGGACTAGCGGGGGGGCCTACGAGCAGTACTTC CASSSGTSGGAYEQYF
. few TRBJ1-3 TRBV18 TGTGCCAGCTCACCACTACTAACCCGGCAGGGGACGGGAAACACCATATATTTT CASSPLLTRQGTGNTIYF
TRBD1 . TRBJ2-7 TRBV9 TGTGCCAGCAGCCCGACGGGACAGGGGGCCTACGAGCAGTACTTC CASSPTGQGAYEQYF